The next 20 T cell receptor beta chains were all read from a single sample in a study of blood T cells in healthy people across ages. Alongside a J-beta primer mix, a sample-barcoded 5' primer served in a second PCR lasting 7 to 11 cycles. From the 5' RACE reads, TCRdb called clonotypes with MiXCR, one entry per CDR3 protein. The table has hundreds of thousands of distinct CDR3 sequences, roughly 45% seen once; the top ten hold about 20%. Sequencing input: blood. The receptors come from a woman aged 60-70 years in good health.

This clonotype was detected only a few times. It may be a read error: a sequence one base away is much more abundant. The rearrangement joins TRBV7-2 to TRBJ2-5, with D tentatively TRBD1 (5 bases). Per germline, CDR1 SGHTA and CDR2 FQGNSA. The CDR3 sequence is 12 residues long. V lost 5 bases, J lost 13 bases, and 17 bases lay in between. Here the CDR3 DNA reads TGTGCCAGCAGCCTAGAAGGCCAGGGTCGGTACTTC. It codes for CASSLEGQGRYF. The variable domain in full, completed from reference TRBV7-2 and TRBJ2-5, reads GAGVSQSPSNKVTEKGKDVELRCDPISGHTALYWYRQSLGQGLEFLIYFQGNSAPDKSGLPSDRFSAERTGGSVSTLTIQRTQQEDSAVYLCASSLEGQGRYFGPGTRLLVL.

This clonotype has more than one count but fewer than ten. The CDR3 protein is CASSVDLAANTGELFF. For the CDR3, the DNA is TGTGCCAGCAGCGTAGATTTAGCGGCGAACACCGGGGAGCTGTTTTTT. This chain joins TRBV9 and TRBJ2-2, with D tentatively TRBD2 (6 bases). Germline V gene data show CDR1 as SGDLS and CDR2 as YYNGEE. The CDR3 has 16 amino acids. V was clipped by 0 bases and J by 0 bases, with 9 bases between them.

Only a few counts were recorded for this clonotype. J is TRBJ1-2 and V is TRBV3-1; D is unclear. Germline CDR1 is LGHDT and CDR2 is YNNKEL (reference sequence). Trimming stripped 1 base from V and 7 bases from J, with 10 bases between. The CDR3 is 13 amino acids. The CDR3 loop reads CASSQGGAGGYTF. The CDR3 DNA is TGTGCCAGCAGCCAAGGAGGAGCTGGTGGCTACACCTTC.

The J gene is TRBJ2-1, the V gene TRBV20-1; 9 positions agree with TRBD2. V lost 5 bases to trimming and J lost 4 bases; unmatched junction nucleotides: 12. Germline CDR1 and CDR2: DFQATT and SNEGSKA (reference sequence). The CDR3 has 16 residues. CDR3 sequence reads: CSAVAGGPTRYNEQFF. For the CDR3, the DNA is TGCAGTGCTGTGGCGGGAGGGCCGACCCGTTACAATGAGCAGTTCTTC.

Concerning this clonotype: At one of its ends the junction is not consistent with the germline gene, which may arise from a read error. The genes are TRBV29-1 and TRBJ2-5; weak D call: TRBD2 (5 bases). The CDR3 contains 13 residues. Germline V gives CDR1 SQVTM, CDR2 ANQGSEA. The CDR3 sequence is CSVRPSRGETQYF. The CDR3 region has the DNA TGCAGCGTTAGACCTAGCCGGGGAGAGACCCAGTATTTC. Complete variable domain (other parts from reference TRBV29-1 and TRBJ2-5): SAVISQKPSRDICQRGTSLTIQCQVDSQVTMMFWYRQQPGQSLTLIATANQGSEATYESGFVIDKFPISRPNLTFSTLTVSNMSPEDSSIYLCSVRPSRGETQYFGPGTRLLVL.

This clonotype was seen a single time. The chain combines TRBV9 with TRBJ1-2; 9 bases line up with TRBD1. CDR1 SGDLS and CDR2 YYNGEE come from the germline V gene. V lost 3 bases to trimming and J lost 2 bases; unmatched junction nucleotides: 5. The CDR3 is 15 residues long. The CDR3, as DNA: TGTGCCAGCAGCGCAAGACAGGGGGAGAACTATGGCTACACCTTC. This sequence encodes CASSARQGENYGYTF.

This clonotype has only a few counts. The chain is built from TRBV27 and TRBJ2-7; the match to TRBD1 covers 12 bases. V shed 6 bases, J shed 2 bases, and the junction held 8 bases outside the gene matches. The CDR3 has 16 amino acids. Germline-derived CDR1 and CDR2 are MNHEY and SMNVEV (reference sequence). CDR3 in DNA: TGTGCCAGCAGACGCTCTCGGGACAGGGGGCCCTACGAGCAGTACTTC. This encodes CASRRSRDRGPYEQYF.

The chain links TRBV12-3 or TRBV12-4 to TRBJ1-1, with D unclear. This CDR3 has 13 amino acids. V was trimmed by 3 bases and J by 5 bases, leaving 10 bases between them. Written as DNA, the CDR3 is TGTGCCAGCAGTTTTCTCCCGGAAACTGAAGCTTTCTTT. It translates to CASSFLPETEAFF.

The chain recombines TRBV29-1 with TRBJ2-1; 10 positions match TRBD1. The junction had 9 bases not matched to a gene; V was cut back by 6 bases and J by 7 bases. CDR3 length: 14 residues. The germline V gene has CDR1 SQVTM and CDR2 ANQGSEA. CDR3 DNA: TGCAGCGTCATAAGACAGGGGGCTGGGAATGAGCAGTTCTTC. Translation: CSVIRQGAGNEQFF.

This clonotype was seen at least ten times. V is TRBV12-3 or TRBV12-4 and J is TRBJ2-1; either TRBD1 or TRBD2 may fit D (5 bases each). This CDR3 is 14 amino acids long. V lost 5 bases to trimming and J lost 11 bases, with 19 bases between them. In DNA form, the CDR3 reads TGTGCCAGCAGTGGGACCCATGACGGGGTTCAGCAGTTCTTC. It codes for CASSGTHDGVQQFF.

The V and J genes are TRBV20-1 and TRBJ1-2; D remains unclear. The CDR3 sequence is 12 residues long. V shed 5 bases and J shed 12 bases, with 19 bases lying between them. The germline CDR1 and CDR2 sequences are DFQATT and SNEGSKA (reference sequence). In DNA form, the CDR3 reads TGCAGTGCTCCCCATCGGGATTTTCTACACACCTTC. Its protein product is CSAPHRDFLHTF.

CDR3 loop: CAIKYVRAEGYTF. CDR3 bases: TGTGCCATCAAGTATGTCAGGGCGGAGGGCTACACCTTC. This sequence joins TRBV10-3 and TRBJ1-2; the D gene is possibly TRBD1 (5 bases). Germline V gives CDR1 ENHRY, CDR2 SYGVKD. The CDR3 runs 13 residues. V lost 7 bases and J 8 bases, leaving 17 bases between the germline ends.

As for this clonotype: A much larger clonotype is one base distant, so this may be a read error. This sequence joins TRBV29-1 and TRBJ2-7; 7 bases line up with TRBD2. Germline loops: CDR1 SQVTM, CDR2 ANQGSEA. The CDR3 length is 14 residues. The trim removed 6 bases at V and 4 bases at J, leaving 12 bases unmatched. CDR3 DNA: TGCAGCGTGTGTCTGCGGGAGACCCCTTACGAGCAGTACTTC. It yields the protein CSVCLRETPYEQYF.

J is TRBJ2-1 and V is TRBV10-3; 12 nucleotides line up with TRBD2. This CDR3 is built from 16 residues. In germline, CDR1 is ENHRY, CDR2 SYGVKD. V gave up 6 bases and J gave up 0 bases; unmatched junction bases: 3. CDR3 amino acids: CAIRASGGDSYNEQFF. Here the CDR3 DNA reads TGTGCCATCAGAGCTAGCGGGGGGGACTCCTACAATGAGCAGTTCTTC.

This chain connects TRBV7-9 to TRBJ2-7; 8 nucleotides line up with TRBD1. The germline V gene encodes CDR1 SEHNR and CDR2 FQNEAQ (reference sequence). V shed 7 bases and J 3 bases; nucleotides not matched to a gene: 11. The CDR3 sequence is 15 residues long. This CDR3 reads CASTLGQGAIYEQYF. The CDR3 coding sequence is TGTGCCAGCACCCTAGGGCAGGGGGCGATCTACGAGCAGTACTTC.

The chain couples TRBV5-5 to TRBJ2-3, with TRBD2 matching over 8 bases. V dropped 3 bases and J dropped 10; count of bases not matched to a gene: 7. CDR1 and CDR2 (germline): SGHKS, YYEKEE (reference sequence). The CDR3 length is 13 residues. For the CDR3, the DNA is TGTGCCAGCAGCTATAGCGGACTAGCATCGCAGTATTTT. This gives the protein CASSYSGLASQYF.

The chain has TRBV18 and TRBJ2-1; 9 bases line up with TRBD2. V lost 3 bases, J lost 7 bases, and 7 bases stayed unmatched. From germline, CDR1 is KGHSH and CDR2 LQKENI. The CDR3 contains 15 residues. For the CDR3, the DNA is TGTGCCAGCTCACCCTTAGCGGGAGTGAGGAATGAGCAGTTCTTC. It codes for CASSPLAGVRNEQFF.

The rearrangement joins TRBV20-1 to TRBJ2-5, with TRBD2 as a possible D gene (6 bases). This CDR3 has 13 residues. V was clipped by 7 bases and J by 2 bases, with 14 bases between them. The germline gives CDR1 DFQATT, CDR2 SNEGSKA (reference sequence). The CDR3 DNA sequence: TGCAGTGTTCGGGACTCCCTACAAGAGACCCAGTACTTC. Translated, it gives CSVRDSLQETQYF.

The V call is TRBV5-5, the J call TRBJ1-1; D unresolved. V lost 5 bases, J lost 1 base, and 9 bases lay in between. Germline V gene data show CDR1 as SGHKS and CDR2 as YYEKEE (reference sequence). The CDR3 contains 13 residues. The CDR3 region is CASRLQENTEAFF. In DNA form, the CDR3 reads TGTGCCAGCAGGCTTCAGGAGAACACTGAAGCTTTCTTT.

The chain has TRBV5-1 and TRBJ1-2; D not resolved. The CDR3 extends over 15 amino acids. The V gene's germline CDR1 is SGHRS and CDR2 YFSETQ. The V end was cut by 7 bases, the J end by 0 bases, with 16 bases between. CDR3 protein: CASSNSGNPNYGYTF. The CDR3 bases are TGCGCCAGCTCGAATAGCGGGAATCCTAACTATGGCTACACCTTC.